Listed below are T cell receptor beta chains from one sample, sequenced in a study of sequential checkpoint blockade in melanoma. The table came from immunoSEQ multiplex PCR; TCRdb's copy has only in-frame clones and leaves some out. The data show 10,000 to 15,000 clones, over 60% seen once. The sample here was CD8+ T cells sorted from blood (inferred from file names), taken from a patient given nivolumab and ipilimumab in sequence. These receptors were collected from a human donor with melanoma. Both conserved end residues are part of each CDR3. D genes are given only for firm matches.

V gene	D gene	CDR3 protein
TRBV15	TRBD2	CATSRGREGQYTTQYF
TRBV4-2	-	CASSHGTVPLKLSLDKAAFF
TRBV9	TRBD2	CASSPTSGLKAYNEQFF
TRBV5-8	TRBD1	CASSDGQVLYQETQYF
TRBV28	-	CASSFVLGALNIQYF
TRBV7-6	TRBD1	CATKPTGTATNEKLFF
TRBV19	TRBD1	CASSITGATYEQYF
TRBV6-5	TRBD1	CASSPGTGSYYEQYF
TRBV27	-	CASSPSRIYEQYF
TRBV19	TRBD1	CASIKNGAGQGEGEKLFF
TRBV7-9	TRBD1	CASSLGTGGTHGYTF
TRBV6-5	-	CASSSLGGVYGYTF
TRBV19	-	CASSYLSGVSEAFF
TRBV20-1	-	CSAVGDYGYTF
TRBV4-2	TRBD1	CASSQAGTAVYEQYF
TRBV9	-	CASSVGAVDTQYF
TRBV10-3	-	CAISAESNQPQHF
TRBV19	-	CATTGVSGLVGNIQYF
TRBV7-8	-	CASSLESGADTQYF
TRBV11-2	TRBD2	CASSLVYGGRENNEQFF
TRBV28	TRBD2	CASSPRSGGFLDTDTQYF
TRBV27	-	CASSFSGQGASYGYTF
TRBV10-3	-	CAIRATVNSNQPQHF
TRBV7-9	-	CASSQGLGAINEQFF
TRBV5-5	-	CASSPGHYNEQFF
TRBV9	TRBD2	CASSVEALAGSYEQYF
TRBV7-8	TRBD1	CASSLETGAYQPQHF
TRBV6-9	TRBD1	CASKPGQGAYEQYF
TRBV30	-	CAWRGRQGGYYEQYF
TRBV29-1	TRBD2	CSAGLAGGLQETQYF
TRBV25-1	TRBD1	CASSGRWGTGNTEAFF
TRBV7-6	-	CASSPSQGLNTEAFF
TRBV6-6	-	CASSSAGASSYNEQFF
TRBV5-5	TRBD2	CASSDWDYSYEQYF
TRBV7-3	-	CASSLNPTSSSSSYEQYF
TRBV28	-	CASSSEGYEQYF
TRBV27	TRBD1	CASSSWGQMNTEAFF
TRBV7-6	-	CASSLALESTQFF
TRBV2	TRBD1	CASRAGTGGTDTQYF
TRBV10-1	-	CASSDGNYGYTF
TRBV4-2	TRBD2	CASSQVGASGSWNEQFF
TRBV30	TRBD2	CAWNPPWREGPETQYF
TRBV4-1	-	CASSQQTGVYEQYF
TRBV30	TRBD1	CAWQGQGNEQYF
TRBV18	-	CASSPIGRVRGSIQETQYF
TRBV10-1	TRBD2	CASSGSASGRWTGELFF
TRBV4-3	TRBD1	CASSQTGTGGRSEQYF
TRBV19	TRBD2	CASSHGRGPYEQYF
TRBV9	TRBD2	CASSVYSGRAVDTQYF